Sequencing of this T cell receptor beta chain was carried out in a study of a mutant IDH1 vaccine in newly diagnosed glioma. Stated time point: week 47, end of study. The content of each vaccine dose was 300 ug of mutant IDH1 20-mer peptide, and topical imiquimod accompanied it. Each patient was administered eight vaccinations, scheduled in weeks 1, 3, 5, 7, 11, 15, 19 and 23. For this clone: The antigen is not known.

This CDR3 contains 15 residues. V lost 4 bases to trimming and J lost 5 bases; unmatched junction nucleotides: 5. Here immunoSEQ multiplex PCR was the method, and the copy in TCRdb shows in-frame clones only, minus some. Counted here are over 10,000 clones, just over 75% occurring once; the ten biggest clones make up less than 5%. The specimen comprised PBMCs, sampled from a glioma patient whose treatment included an IDH1 peptide vaccine. This sequence was found in a woman aged 40 to 50 with glioma. V is TRBV7-1 and J is TRBJ2-2; 9 positions match TRBD1. TRBV7-1 falls under the ORF class, with uncertain function. The CDR3 DNA follows: TGTGCCAGCAGCTTAGGGACAGGGCTAACCGGGGAGCTGTTTTTT. This sequence encodes CASSLGTGLTGELFF.